This TCR beta chain appears in the sequencing data of a study of beta chain features in type 1 diabetes. To note about this clone: Its antigen remains unidentified.

General observations from the study: Naive, central memory and Treg TCRB repertoires seemed to resemble each other more closely in patients than they did in healthy donors.

V lost 0 bases and J lost 8, with 13 bases in between. The germline CDR1 and CDR2 sequences are GTSNPN and SVGIG (reference sequence). This CDR3 region has 13 residues. Since all of the isolated RNA was reverse transcribed, expressed TCRB transcripts were what got sequenced. Repertoires were generated with immunoSEQ multiplex PCR, while TCRdb's copy carries only in-frame clones and drops some. This sample carries 130,000 to 150,000 clones, 48% of them seen once, and the ten largest clones take under 0.45%. The rearrangement uses TRBV30 and TRBJ1-2; tentative D call: TRBD1 (5 bases). This TCR was sampled from a man younger than 30 in good health. Material: Tregs from blood. CDR3 amino acids: CAWSVLAGLGYTF. CDR3 coding DNA: TGTGCCTGGAGTGTACTAGCAGGGTTAGGCTACACCTTC.